What follows are 23 T cell receptor beta chains derived from one specimen sequenced in a study of CD8 T cells in ankylosing spondylitis. Study conclusions and caveats: A TCR beta motif of eight highly homologous variants appeared characteristic of ankylosing spondylitis blood.

TCRdb re-called the 5' RACE reads through MiXCR, storing one row per CDR3 protein. The data hold hundreds of thousands of distinct CDR3 sequences, with about 25% observed a single time. No cognate antigen is known for these TCRs. The sequenced material came from blood, either unsorted or a sorted T cell fraction (not recorded which). These receptor sequences come from a male donor with ankylosing spondylitis.

The chain uses TRBV2 and TRBJ2-1; 13 bases align to TRBD2. The CDR3 is made up of 15 amino acids. Germline trimming cut 8 bases from V and 7 bases from J; bases unmatched to any gene: 8. The V gene's germline CDR1 is SNHLY and CDR2 FYNNEI. The CDR3 here is CASHGLAGVRNEQFF. The CDR3 DNA reads as TGTGCCAGCCATGGACTAGCGGGAGTTCGAAATGAGCAGTTCTTC.

This clonotype occurred a few times. This chain's CDR3 is CSAQKGGRAVEQYF. The CDR3 coding sequence is TGCAGTGCCCAAAAGGGGGGGAGGGCCGTCGAGCAGTACTTC. The J gene is TRBJ2-7, the V gene TRBV20-1; a weak D match, TRBD2 (7 bases). Germline values: CDR1 DFQATT, CDR2 SNEGSKA (reference sequence). CDR3 size: 14 residues. V gave up 6 bases and J gave up 6 bases, with 21 bases separating them.

This clonotype was detected once. The chain uses TRBV20-1 and TRBJ2-3, with D perhaps matching TRBD2 (6 bases). CDR3 length equals 13 residues. With 4 bases removed from V and 4 bases from J, the gap between germline ends came to 12 bases. CDR1 and CDR2 (germline): DFQATT, SNEGSKA (reference sequence). The chain's CDR3 is CSATASVPDTQYF. The CDR3 DNA is TGCAGTGCTACCGCTAGCGTCCCAGATACGCAGTATTTT.

This clonotype was recorded a few times. The chain links TRBV5-1 to TRBJ2-5; no clear D. The germline gives CDR1 SGHRS, CDR2 YFSETQ. Between the trimmed V and J ends, which lost 3 bases and 8 bases, there was a span of 17 bases. There are 14 residues in the CDR3. DNA for the CDR3: TGCGCCAGCAGCTCGACGGGTAACCAAGGAACCCAGTACTTC. Protein sequence: CASSSTGNQGTQYF. Variable domain in full (rest from reference TRBV5-1 and TRBJ2-5): KAGVTQTPRYLIKTRGQQVTLSCSPISGHRSVSWYQQTPGQGLQFLFEYFSETQRNKGNFPGRFSGRQFSNSRSEMNVSTLELGDSALYLCASSSTGNQGTQYFGPGTRLLVL.

The genes are TRBV4-1 and TRBJ2-4, with a weak D call TRBD1 (5 bases). The CDR3 totals 15 residues. Germline V gene lookup returns CDR1 MGHRA and CDR2 YSYEKL. Trimming removed 5 bases from V and 0 bases from J, with 11 bases in between. Written as DNA, the CDR3 is TGCGCCAGCAGCTTAAAGGGGAAAGCCAAAAACATTCAGTACTTC. This translates into CASSLKGKAKNIQYF.

This clonotype was seen more than once but under ten times. The V call is TRBV5-1, the J call TRBJ2-2; D is perhaps TRBD2 (5 bases). Germline V lookup: CDR1 SGHRS, CDR2 YFSETQ. The CDR3 covers 14 residues. V lost 4 bases and J lost 5, with 12 bases in between. This CDR3 is CASSPGRDTGELFF. CDR3 DNA sequence: TGCGCCAGCAGCCCGGGAAGGGATACCGGGGAGCTGTTTTTT.

This clonotype was counted only a few times. The rearrangement links TRBV3-1 to TRBJ2-7; D ambiguous. Looked up from germline, CDR1 is LGHDT and CDR2 is YNNKEL (reference sequence). CDR3 length: 12 amino acids. V was trimmed by 2 bases and J by 2 bases, leaving 4 bases between them. This CDR3 reads CASSQLTYEQYF. The CDR3, as DNA: TGTGCCAGCAGCCAACTGACCTACGAGCAGTACTTC.

The table lists this clonotype with a few counts. This rearrangement joins TRBV9 to TRBJ2-1; no clear D gene. Germline V lookup: CDR1 SGDLS, CDR2 YYNGEE. Trimming pared 0 bases from V and 2 bases from J, leaving 9 bases between. This CDR3 comprises 15 residues. CDR3 nucleotides: TGTGCCAGCAGCGTAGGAGACACCACCTACAATGAGCAGTTCTTC. This sequence encodes CASSVGDTTYNEQFF. Full variable domain (rest looked up from reference TRBV9 and TRBJ2-1): DSGVTQTPKHLITATGQRVTLRCSPRSGDLSVYWYQQSLDQGLQFLIQYYNGEERAKGNILERFSAQQFPDLHSELNLSSLELGDSALYFCASSVGDTTYNEQFFGPGTRLTVL.

This clonotype has a handful of counts. The chain uses TRBV20-1 and TRBJ2-5; no clear D gene. Trimming stripped 0 bases from V and 6 bases from J, with 14 bases between. The CDR3 has 14 residues. Germline V gives CDR1 DFQATT, CDR2 SNEGSKA (reference sequence). CDR3 bases: TGCAGTGCTAGAGATCGCGGAGTTGTGCAGACCCAGTACTTC. Protein product: CSARDRGVVQTQYF.

The rearrangement uses TRBV7-9 and TRBJ2-3; D is ambiguous. Between the trimmed V and J ends, which lost 1 base and 0 bases, there was a span of 11 bases. The germline V gene encodes CDR1 SEHNR and CDR2 FQNEAQ (reference sequence). This CDR3 comprises 16 residues. CDR3 sequence (DNA): TGTGCCAGCAGCTTAGATTCTGGGTACAGCACAGATACGCAGTATTTT. It yields the protein CASSLDSGYSTDTQYF.

As for this clonotype: An end of the junction does not agree with germline; a read error may underlie this. The chain uses TRBV7-9 and TRBJ1-1, with D hard to call. The CDR3 runs 14 residues. Germline values: CDR1 SEHNR, CDR2 FQNEAQ (reference sequence). The CDR3 DNA reads as TGTGCCAGTAGCTTAGTAAGCCTCCTCAGTGAAGCTTTCTTT. Encoded protein: CASSLVSLLSEAFF.

The V call is TRBV29-1, the J call TRBJ2-1; the match to TRBD2 covers 11 bases. This CDR3 is 14 amino acids long. V was pared by 7 bases and J by 12 bases, with 14 bases of the junction left unmatched. The germline V gene has CDR1 SQVTM and CDR2 ANQGSEA. The CDR3 coding sequence is TGCAGCGGAACCTTAGCGGGAGGGCAAAACCGGCAGTTCTTC. This encodes CSGTLAGGQNRQFF.

V gene TRBV18 combines with J gene TRBJ1-1, with D hard to call. CDR1 and CDR2 (germline): KGHSH, LQKENI. The germline V and J ends were trimmed by 5 bases and 3 bases, with 10 bases remaining between them. This CDR3 contains 13 residues. This chain's CDR3 is CASSIDLYTEAFF. CDR3 in DNA: TGTGCCAGCTCAATCGACCTATACACTGAAGCTTTCTTT.

J is TRBJ2-3 and V is TRBV27; 10 bases align to TRBD2. The V gene's germline CDR1 is MNHEY and CDR2 SMNVEV (reference sequence). The V and J ends lost 7 bases and 3 bases, in that order; junction bases with no gene match: 4. CDR3 length: 14 residues. The CDR3 region is CASNKLAGTDTQYF. CDR3 DNA: TGTGCCAGCAACAAACTAGCGGGGACAGATACGCAGTATTTT.

This sequence joins TRBV3-1 and TRBJ2-3; TRBD2 matches 10 bases. Germline V gene sequence: CDR1 LGHDT, CDR2 YNNKEL (reference sequence). J gave up 5 bases and V 3 bases, and 8 bases lay outside the gene matches. The CDR3 sequence is 16 residues long. The CDR3 reads CASSHWGASGRDTQYF. In DNA form, the CDR3 reads TGTGCCAGCAGCCACTGGGGGGCTAGCGGGAGAGATACGCAGTATTTT.

This clonotype has ten or more counts. The CDR3 DNA sequence: TGTGCCAGCAGCCGGACAGCGAACACCGGGGAGCTGTTTTTT. Translation gives CASSRTANTGELFF. This chain links TRBV7-2 with TRBJ2-2, with TRBD1 as a possible D gene (6 bases). The CDR3 spans 14 residues. V gave up 5 bases and J gave up 0 bases, with 7 bases separating them. Germline-derived CDR1 and CDR2 are SGHTA and FQGNSA.

This clonotype was picked up a small number of times. This sequence joins TRBV12-3 or TRBV12-4 and TRBJ2-2, with 12 bases matching TRBD2. The V segment lost 5 bases and the J segment 4 bases; nucleotides outside the gene matches: 5. The CDR3 has 16 amino acids. CDR3 in DNA: TGTGCCAGCAGTCTCGGACTAGCGGGGACCACCGGGGAGCTGTTTTTT. Residues: CASSLGLAGTTGELFF.

The chain recombines TRBV20-1 with TRBJ2-3; 7 bases are a match to TRBD2. Germline assignment: CDR1 DFQATT and CDR2 SNEGSKA (reference sequence). Unmatched junction bases numbered 6, after V lost 3 bases and J lost 3 bases. The CDR3 is 14 residues long. In nucleotides, the CDR3 is TGCAGTGCTAGGAGCGGGGCGTTAACAGATACGCAGTATTTT. It encodes CSARSGALTDTQYF.

The chain has TRBV7-2 and TRBJ2-3; D possibly uses TRBD1 or TRBD2 (5 bases each). CDR3 length equals 16 residues. V was pared by 5 bases and J by 2 bases, with 17 bases between. Germline V gene data show CDR1 as SGHTA and CDR2 as FQGNSA. Here the CDR3 reads CASSGSGRRLTDTQYF. CDR3 bases: TGTGCCAGCAGCGGATCGGGGCGGAGGCTCACAGATACGCAGTATTTT.

This clonotype was recorded a few times. The chain links TRBV12-3 or TRBV12-4 to TRBJ2-6; 11 nucleotides agree with TRBD1. J was trimmed by 3 bases and V by 4 bases; bases with no gene match: 11. The CDR3 extends over 19 amino acids. CDR3 bases: TGTGCCAGCAGTTCCGATAGCGGACAGGGGGCTTATGGGGCCAACGTCCTGACTTTC. This translates into CASSSDSGQGAYGANVLTF.

The chain recombines TRBV2 with TRBJ2-1; TRBD2 agrees at 7 bases. The CDR3 runs to 14 residues. Germline CDR1 and CDR2: SNHLY and FYNNEI. V was pared by 7 bases and J by 5 bases, with 8 bases of the junction left unmatched. CDR3 amino acids: CASIWLAEDNEQFF. The CDR3 DNA follows: TGTGCCAGCATATGGCTAGCGGAAGACAATGAGCAGTTCTTC. Based on the CDR3 plus reference TRBV2 and TRBJ2-1, the full variable domain is EPEVTQTPSHQVTQMGQEVILRCVPISNHLYFYWYRQILGQKVEFLVSFYNNEISEKSEIFDDQFSVERPDGSNFTLKIRSTKLEDSAMYFCASIWLAEDNEQFFGPGTRLTVL.

This clonotype was detected only once. The rearrangement joins TRBV25-1 to TRBJ1-2, with unresolved D. Germline-derived CDR1 and CDR2 are MGHDK and SYGVNS. Between the trimmed V and J ends, which lost 4 bases and 7 bases, there was a span of 10 bases. This CDR3 has 12 residues. CDR3 sequence: CASSASRGGYTF. The DNA of the CDR3 is TGTGCCAGCAGTGCGAGCCGGGGTGGCTACACCTTC.

This clonotype was observed a handful of times. The V call is TRBV7-2, the J call TRBJ1-2, with D unresolved. From germline, CDR1 is SGHTA and CDR2 FQGNSA. V lost 1 base and J lost 4, with 7 bases in between. CDR3 length equals 13 residues. CDR3: CASSLDIRYGYTF. CDR3 nucleotides: TGTGCCAGCAGCTTAGATATCCGCTATGGCTACACCTTC.